Included here is one T cell receptor beta chain sequence, with context. With V trimmed by 5 bases and J by 2 bases, 11 bases remained unmatched. This CDR3 has 15 amino acids. Germline V gene sequence: CDR1 DFQATT, CDR2 SNEGSKA (reference sequence). MiXCR was run by TCRdb on the RT-PCR reads, yielding one entry per CDR3 protein. The sample consists of fewer than 800,000 distinct CDR3 sequences, 14% of them appearing once. The sequencing sample was made of memory CD4+ T cells from blood. The V call is TRBV20-1, the J call TRBJ2-7; 8 bases are shared with TRBD1. The TCR sequence derives from a female donor in good health, serving as a healthy control. CDR3 nucleotides: TGCAGTGCTGGGGAGCCCGGGACAGGAGCCTACGAGCAGTACTTC. This gives the protein CSAGEPGTGAYEQYF.